These 24 T cell receptor beta chains were all obtained from the same sample, sequenced in a study of T cells in Graves' hyperthyroidism and ophthalmopathy (dated by TCRdb to about 2019). The library was made by multiplex PCR. Sequencing took place on an Illumina HiSeq 2000. The TCR beta CDR3 regions were amplified from the RNA transcripts. The TCR CDR3 was subjected to a first round of RT-PCR using the HTBI primer set and the Qiagen OneStep RT-PCR kit. TCRdb redid the processing of the public reads, applying fastp at Q25 and MiXCR, and retained in-frame beta chains. Entries that share a CDR3 protein sequence are merged under the most common genes and DNA. Across this sample there are hundreds of thousands of distinct CDR3 sequences, with approximately 13% seen only once. Under 7% of the sample rests with the top ten. Sequenced: blood. These receptors came from a woman in her thirties with Graves' hyperthyroidism that later progressed to Graves' ophthalmopathy.

At least ten counts were recorded for this clonotype. V and J are TRBV29-1 and TRBJ2-2, with 7 bases that match TRBD1. The CDR3 has 15 amino acids. The germline CDR1 and CDR2 sequences are SQVTM and ANQGSEA. V trimming: 7 bases; J trimming: 5 bases; junction bases outside the gene matches: 13. CDR3 nucleotides: TGCAGCGCCTACACACCGGACAGGCCTACCGGGGAGCTGTTTTTT. Translating gives CSAYTPDRPTGELFF.

This clonotype turned up a few times. This chain connects TRBV4-3 to TRBJ1-1, with TRBD1 matching over 7 bases. Unmatched junction bases numbered 8, after V lost 0 bases and J lost 1 base. The V gene's germline CDR1 is LGHNA and CDR2 YSLEER. This CDR3 has 17 amino acids. The CDR3 DNA reads TGCGCCAGCAGCCAAGATTGGGCAGGGGGGCAGAACACTGAAGCTTTCTTT. It translates to CASSQDWAGGQNTEAFF.

This clonotype was seen at least ten times. The gene calls are TRBV12-5 and TRBJ1-2; maybe TRBD1 (5 bases). Looked up from germline, CDR1 is LGHNT and CDR2 is FRNRAP. Trimming removed 0 bases from V and 10 bases from J, with 27 bases in between. The CDR3 runs to 18 residues. In nucleotides, the CDR3 is TGTGCTAGTGGTTTGGTACGCACAGGCCACTCGATGCATACGTTCTACACCTTC. Translating gives CASGLVRTGHSMHTFYTF.

This clonotype was detected many times. CDR3: CASSEEGRDQPQHF. The CDR3 DNA follows: TGTGCCAGCAGTGAAGAAGGAAGGGACCAGCCCCAGCATTTT. The chain is built from TRBV2 and TRBJ1-5; D may be TRBD1 (5 bases). Germline V CDR1 and CDR2: SNHLY, FYNNEI. The CDR3 is made up of 14 amino acids. V was cut by 1 base and J by 7 bases, with 11 bases left in between.

At least ten counts were recorded for this clonotype. CDR3 nucleotide sequence: TGTGCCAGCAGCCAGCATCAATCGGCGGGAGTTGTCGCCGAGCAGTACTTC. This translates into CASSQHQSAGVVAEQYF. The V gene is TRBV14, the J gene TRBJ2-7; 7 nucleotides agree with TRBD2. Losses at the gene ends were 3 bases for V and 6 bases for J; bases not matched to a gene: 17. Germline V gene lookup returns CDR1 SGHDN and CDR2 FVKESK. This CDR3 has 17 residues.

Only a few counts were recorded for this clonotype. The rearrangement joins TRBV14 to TRBJ2-3, with TRBD2 as a possible D gene (6 bases). Germline V gene data show CDR1 as SGHDN and CDR2 as FVKESK. This CDR3 is built from 16 residues. The V end lost 2 bases, the J end lost 5 bases, and 17 bases lay between the germline ends. The CDR3 DNA follows: TGTGCCAGCAGCCAAAAGCCATGGAGGGTTCGAGATACGCAGTATTTT. It encodes CASSQKPWRVRDTQYF.

This clonotype was counted at least ten times. The V call is TRBV6-5, the J call TRBJ2-1; D is ambiguous. The length of the CDR3 is 13 residues. The germline gives CDR1 MNHEY, CDR2 SVGAGI. V lost 2 bases to trimming and J lost 5 bases, with 7 bases between them. Here the CDR3 DNA reads TGTGCCAGCAGTTACGACCTAAACAATGAGCAGTTCTTC. This sequence encodes CASSYDLNNEQFF.

The rearrangement links TRBV7-2 to TRBJ1-5; D unresolved. Trimming shortened V by 0 bases and J by 4 bases, and 13 bases separated the two germline ends. The CDR3 runs 16 residues. Germline V CDR1 and CDR2: SGHTA, FQGNSA. The CDR3 sequence: CASSLATGQANQPQHF. CDR3 in DNA: TGTGCCAGCAGCTTAGCGACCGGCCAGGCTAATCAGCCCCAGCATTTT.

The CDR3 here is CASNPGSSGKGEQFF. CDR3 bases: TGTGCCAGCAACCCGGGATCTAGCGGTAAGGGAGAGCAGTTCTTC. This rearrangement joins TRBV12-3 or TRBV12-4 to TRBJ2-1; 7 positions match TRBD2. Trimming removed 7 bases from V and 10 bases from J; junction bases left unmatched: 16. The CDR3 contains 15 residues.

This clonotype came up many times. The V gene is TRBV11-2, the J gene TRBJ1-1; no firm D call. V was cut by 0 bases and J by 0 bases, with 2 bases left in between. Germline CDR1 and CDR2: SGHAT and FQNNGV. The CDR3 covers 13 residues. The CDR3 protein is CASSLDMNTEAFF. As DNA, the CDR3 is TGTGCCAGCAGCTTAGACATGAACACTGAAGCTTTCTTT.

This clonotype has ten or more counts. The rearrangement links TRBV24-1 to TRBJ2-1; D is uncertain. Trimming took 5 bases from V and 10 from J, leaving 11 bases between them. Per the germline V gene, CDR1 is KGHDR and CDR2 is SFDVKD. The CDR3 runs 12 residues. CDR3 in amino acids: CATSVDRQEQFF. The CDR3 DNA is TGTGCCACCAGTGTCGACCGGCAAGAGCAGTTCTTC.

This clonotype was detected only a few times. This sequence joins TRBV5-1 and TRBJ2-7; D is possibly TRBD2 (7 bases). CDR1 is SGHRS, CDR2 YFSETQ, per germline. The CDR3 is 16 amino acids. Trimming shortened V by 0 bases and J by 3 bases, and 16 bases separated the two germline ends. CDR3 coding DNA: TGCGCCAGCAGCTTGGCCGTAGGGGGGGTGGACTACGAGCAGTACTTC. It codes for CASSLAVGGVDYEQYF.

This clonotype was observed a handful of times. V usage is TRBV19 and J usage is TRBJ2-3; 7 nucleotides match TRBD1. The CDR3 spans 15 residues. The V gene's germline CDR1 is LNHDA and CDR2 SQIVND (reference sequence). The V segment lost 1 base and the J segment 0 bases; nucleotides outside the gene matches: 1. CDR3 in amino acids: CASSIAGQSTDTQYF. DNA for the CDR3: TGTGCCAGTAGTATAGCGGGACAGAGCACAGATACGCAGTATTTT.

Ten or more counts support this clonotype. The genes are TRBV30 and TRBJ1-1; 8 nucleotides match TRBD1. Trimming at V came to 4 bases and at J to 4 bases, leaving 8 bases not matched to a gene. The CDR3 length is 14 residues. CDR1 and CDR2 from the germline V gene are GTSNPN and SVGIG (reference sequence). The CDR3 sequence is CAWIENRGVTEAFF. The CDR3 bases are TGTGCCTGGATCGAGAACAGGGGGGTCACTGAAGCTTTCTTT.

A few counts support this clonotype. The genes are TRBV6-1 and TRBJ2-4, with D uncertain. Trimming removed 2 bases at V and 0 bases at J, with 5 bases between. The germline V gene has CDR1 MNHNS and CDR2 SASEGT. The CDR3 covers 14 residues. Written as DNA, the CDR3 is TGTGCCAGCAGTGAACATCTAGCCAAAAACATTCAGTACTTC. Its protein is CASSEHLAKNIQYF.

In this sample, this clonotype turned up many times. The chain couples TRBV11-2 to TRBJ2-2, with TRBD1 as a possible D gene (6 bases). The CDR3 covers 15 residues. Germline values: CDR1 SGHAT, CDR2 FQNNGV. V was cut by 5 bases and J by 1 base, with 11 bases left in between. As DNA, the CDR3 is TGTGCCAGCAGCCGCTTACAGGGGAACACCGGGGAGCTGTTTTTT. It specifies CASSRLQGNTGELFF. Full variable domain (missing parts from reference TRBV11-2 and TRBJ2-2): EAGVAQSPRYKIIEKRQSVAFWCNPISGHATLYWYQQILGQGPKLLIQFQNNGVVDDSQLPKDRFSAERLKGVDSTLKIQPAKLEDSAVYLCASSRLQGNTGELFFGEGSRLTVL.

This clonotype showed up many times. The V call is TRBV7-9, the J call TRBJ2-3; D unresolved. Per the germline V gene, CDR1 is SEHNR and CDR2 is FQNEAQ (reference sequence). V lost 6 bases and J 3 bases, leaving 7 bases between the germline ends. The CDR3 totals 12 residues. CDR3 region: CASRYGTDTQYF. The CDR3 DNA reads TGTGCCAGCAGATATGGGACAGATACGCAGTATTTT. Drawing the rest from reference TRBV7-9 and TRBJ2-3, the complete variable domain is DTGVSQNPRHKITKRGQNVTFRCDPISEHNRLYWYRQTLGQGPEFLTYFQNEAQLEKSRLLSDRFSAERPKGSFSTLEIQRTEQGDSAMYLCASRYGTDTQYFGPGTRLTVL.

The chain carries TRBV5-1 and TRBJ2-7; D not certain. Per the germline V gene, CDR1 is SGHRS and CDR2 is YFSETQ. The CDR3 covers 15 residues. V dropped 0 bases and J dropped 1 base, with 11 bases sitting between them. DNA for the CDR3: TGCGCCAGCAGCTTGGTTCAAGGGCAGTCCTACGAGCAGTACTTC. Translation gives CASSLVQGQSYEQYF.

This clonotype came up many times. This chain uses TRBV6-1 with TRBJ1-6, with D tentatively TRBD1 (5 bases). CDR3 length equals 14 residues. V lost 6 bases and J 10 bases, leaving 16 bases between the germline ends. Germline CDR1 and CDR2: MNHNS and SASEGT. CDR3 sequence reads: CASSQSTDSSPLHF. DNA of the CDR3: TGTGCCAGCAGCCAATCGACAGATTCCTCACCCCTCCACTTT.

This clonotype was found many times. The rearrangement links TRBV6-2 or TRBV6-3 to TRBJ2-1; D possibly corresponds to TRBD2 (6 bases). The V gene's germline CDR1 is MNHEY and CDR2 SVGEGT. V gave up 6 bases and J gave up 11 bases, with 17 bases separating them. The CDR3 has 13 residues. CDR3 nucleotide sequence: TGTGCCAGCAGCCCCGGGGCGGGAAGTAAGCAGTTCTTC. It yields the protein CASSPGAGSKQFF.

This clonotype occurred many times. A read error may account for a junction end that differs from germline. The V and J genes are TRBV7-7 and TRBJ1-4; no firm D call. Germline values: CDR1 SSHAT, CDR2 FNYEAQ (reference sequence). The CDR3 consists of 15 residues. The DNA of the CDR3 is TGTGCTAGCAGCTTAGGAATGACGGATAATGAAAAACTGTTTTTT. It codes for CASSLGMTDNEKLFF.

V is TRBV6-6 and J is TRBJ2-2, with D hard to call. Trimming cost V 3 bases and J 7 bases, with 6 bases left between them. The CDR3 consists of 12 residues. Germline V gene data show CDR1 as MNHNY and CDR2 as SVGAGI (reference sequence). CDR3 loop: CASSYSDGELFF. CDR3 coding DNA: TGTGCCAGCAGTTATTCGGACGGGGAGCTGTTTTTT.

This clonotype has more than one count but fewer than ten. V is TRBV30 and J is TRBJ2-4; 7 bases fit TRBD1. The V and J ends lost 5 bases and 0 bases, in that order; junction bases with no gene match: 4. The CDR3 contains 14 residues. Germline V gene sequence: CDR1 GTSNPN, CDR2 SVGIG (reference sequence). CDR3 amino acids: CAWQQGLAKNIQYF. The CDR3 DNA is TGTGCCTGGCAACAGGGGCTAGCCAAAAACATTCAGTACTTC.

This clonotype came up many times. One junction end does not reproduce the germline sequence, and a read error may be involved. The genes are TRBV20-1 and TRBJ2-1; D perhaps matches TRBD1 (5 bases). CDR3 length: 14 residues. Germline V gene lookup returns CDR1 DFQATT and CDR2 SNEGSKA (reference sequence). CDR3 nucleotide sequence: TGCAGAGCTATTATGGCAACCCAGGGAAATGAGCAGTTCTTC. The encoded protein is CRAIMATQGNEQFF.